This T cell receptor beta chain was recorded in a study of CD8 T cells in ankylosing spondylitis. General study findings and limits: Ankylosing spondylitis blood appeared to be characterized by a TCR beta motif of 8 or 9 highly homologous variants.

Of note for this clonotype: Antigen unknown.

This CDR3 spans 15 amino acids. Trimming left V 6 bases short and J 10 bases short, with 22 bases between. In germline, CDR1 is LNHDA, CDR2 SQIVND (reference sequence). In TCRdb, the 5' RACE reads were re-called with MiXCR into one record per CDR3 protein. The profile shows about 450,000 distinct CDR3 sequences, roughly 26% of them singletons. Sequences were obtained from blood, either unsorted or a sorted T cell fraction (not recorded which). The chain has TRBV19 and TRBJ1-5; D might be TRBD1 (5 bases). The clonotype comes from a male donor with ankylosing spondylitis. Written as DNA, the CDR3 is TGTGCCAGTAGGTCGGACAATCTAATTCTTGTACCCCAGCATTTT. Amino acid sequence: CASRSDNLILVPQHF.